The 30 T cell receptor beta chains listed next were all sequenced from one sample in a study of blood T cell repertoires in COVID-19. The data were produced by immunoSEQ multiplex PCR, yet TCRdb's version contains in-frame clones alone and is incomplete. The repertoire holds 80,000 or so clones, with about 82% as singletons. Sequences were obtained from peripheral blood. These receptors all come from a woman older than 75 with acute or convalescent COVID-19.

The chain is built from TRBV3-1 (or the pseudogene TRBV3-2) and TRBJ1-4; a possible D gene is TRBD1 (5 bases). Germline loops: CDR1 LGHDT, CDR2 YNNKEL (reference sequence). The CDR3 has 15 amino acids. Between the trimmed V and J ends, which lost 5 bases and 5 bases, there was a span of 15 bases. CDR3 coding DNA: TGTGCCAGCAGCTGGGCAGGGAACCAGAATGAAAAACTGTTTTTT. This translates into CASSWAGNQNEKLFF.

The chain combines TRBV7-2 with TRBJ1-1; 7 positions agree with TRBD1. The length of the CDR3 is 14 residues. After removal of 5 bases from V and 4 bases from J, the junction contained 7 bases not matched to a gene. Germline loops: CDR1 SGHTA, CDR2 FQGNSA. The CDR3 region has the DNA TGTGCCAGCAGCCTTAGACAGGGAGGCACTGAAGCTTTCTTT. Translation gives CASSLRQGGTEAFF.

As DNA, the CDR3 is TGTGCCAGCAGCTTGGATCACAGGAGCTATGGCTACACCTTC. Residues: CASSLDHRSYGYTF. The gene calls are TRBV5-6 and TRBJ1-2; possibly TRBD1 for D (5 bases). Germline lookup yields CDR1 SGHDT and CDR2 YYEEEE. The CDR3 runs to 14 residues. V lost 0 bases and J 4 bases, leaving 10 bases between the germline ends.

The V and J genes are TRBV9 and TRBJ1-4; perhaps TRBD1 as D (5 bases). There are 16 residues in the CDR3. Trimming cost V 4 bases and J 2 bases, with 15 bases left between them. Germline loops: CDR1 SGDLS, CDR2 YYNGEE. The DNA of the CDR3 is TGTGCCAGCAGCCCGGGATGGGGGGTCACTAATGAAAAACTGTTTTTT. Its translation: CASSPGWGVTNEKLFF.

For the CDR3, the DNA is TGTGCCAGCAGTAGCCCCGATTCACCCCTCCACTTT. Translating gives CASSSPDSPLHF. V and J are TRBV9 and TRBJ1-6; D is uncertain. V was shortened by 5 bases and J by 8 bases, with 8 bases between the two germline ends. Germline V gene sequence: CDR1 SGDLS, CDR2 YYNGEE. The CDR3 length is 12 residues.

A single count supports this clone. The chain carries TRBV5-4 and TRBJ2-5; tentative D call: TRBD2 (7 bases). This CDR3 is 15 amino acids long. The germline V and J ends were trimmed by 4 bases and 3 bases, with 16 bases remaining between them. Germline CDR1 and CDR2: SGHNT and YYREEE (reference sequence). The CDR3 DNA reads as TGTGCCAGCAGCCGCCCGGGGGGCGGGGAAGAGACCCAGTACTTC. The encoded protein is CASSRPGGGEETQYF. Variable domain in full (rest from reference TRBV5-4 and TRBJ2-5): ETGVTQSPTHLIKTRGQQVTLRCSSQSGHNTVSWYQQALGQGPQFIFQYYREEENGRGNFPPRFSGLQFPNYSSELNVNALELDDSALYLCASSRPGGGEETQYFGPGTRLLVL.

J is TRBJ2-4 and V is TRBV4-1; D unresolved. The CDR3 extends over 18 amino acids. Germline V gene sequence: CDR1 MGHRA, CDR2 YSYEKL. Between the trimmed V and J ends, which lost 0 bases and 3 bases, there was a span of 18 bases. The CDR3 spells CASSQDSQFLFGKNIQYF. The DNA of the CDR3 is TGCGCCAGCAGCCAAGATTCACAGTTTTTATTTGGCAAAAACATTCAGTACTTC.

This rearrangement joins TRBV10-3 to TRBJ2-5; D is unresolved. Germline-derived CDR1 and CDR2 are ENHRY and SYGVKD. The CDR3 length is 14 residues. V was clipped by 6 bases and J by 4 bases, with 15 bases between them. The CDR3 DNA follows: TGTGCCATCAGGAAAGAAGTTTCGGGAGAGACCCAGTACTTC. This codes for CAIRKEVSGETQYF.

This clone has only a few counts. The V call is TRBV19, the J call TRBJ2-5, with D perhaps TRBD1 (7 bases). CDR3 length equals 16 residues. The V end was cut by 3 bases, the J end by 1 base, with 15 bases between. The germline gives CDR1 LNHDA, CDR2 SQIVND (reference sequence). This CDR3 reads CASSMSAGGPQETQYF. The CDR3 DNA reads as TGTGCCAGTAGTATGTCGGCAGGGGGGCCCCAAGAGACCCAGTACTTC.

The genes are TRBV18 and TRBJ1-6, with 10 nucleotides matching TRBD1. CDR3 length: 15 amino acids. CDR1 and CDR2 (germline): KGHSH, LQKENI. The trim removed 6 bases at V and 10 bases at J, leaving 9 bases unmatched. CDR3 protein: CASSPAGQGDSPLHF. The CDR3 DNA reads TGTGCCAGCTCCCCGGCTGGACAGGGGGACTCACCCCTCCACTTT.

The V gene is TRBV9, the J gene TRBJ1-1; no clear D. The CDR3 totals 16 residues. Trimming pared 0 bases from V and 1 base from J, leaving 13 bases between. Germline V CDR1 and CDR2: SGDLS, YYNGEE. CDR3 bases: TGTGCCAGCAGCGTAGGAAACATAGGAGGGAACACTGAAGCTTTCTTT. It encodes CASSVGNIGGNTEAFF.

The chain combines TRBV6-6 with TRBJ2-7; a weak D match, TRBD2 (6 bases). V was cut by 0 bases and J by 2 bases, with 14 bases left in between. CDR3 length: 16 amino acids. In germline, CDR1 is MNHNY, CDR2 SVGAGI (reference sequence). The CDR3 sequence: CASSYSGDGGAYEQYF. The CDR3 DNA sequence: TGTGCCAGCAGTTACTCAGGGGACGGAGGGGCCTACGAGCAGTACTTC.

The CDR3 bases are TGCAGCGTTGAAAGAATGGGACAGGGTAGTAACCAGTACTTC. This encodes CSVERMGQGSNQYF. This chain connects TRBV29-1 to TRBJ2-5; 9 nucleotides line up with TRBD1. With 2 bases clipped from V and 10 bases from J, the junction kept 11 bases outside the gene matches. The germline CDR1 and CDR2 sequences are SQVTM and ANQGSEA. This CDR3 is built from 14 residues.

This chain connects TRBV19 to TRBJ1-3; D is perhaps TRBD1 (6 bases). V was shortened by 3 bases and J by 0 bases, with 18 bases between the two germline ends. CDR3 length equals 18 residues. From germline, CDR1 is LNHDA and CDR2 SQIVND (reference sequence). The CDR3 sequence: CASSISRGALSSGNTIYF. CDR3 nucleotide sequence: TGTGCCAGTAGTATTTCCAGGGGCGCACTAAGCTCTGGAAACACCATATATTTT.

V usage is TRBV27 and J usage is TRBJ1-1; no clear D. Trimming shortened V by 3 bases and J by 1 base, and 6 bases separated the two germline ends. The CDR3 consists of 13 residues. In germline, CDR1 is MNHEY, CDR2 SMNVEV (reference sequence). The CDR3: CASSLRQNTEAFF. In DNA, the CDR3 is TGTGCCAGCAGTTTGCGTCAGAACACTGAAGCTTTCTTT.

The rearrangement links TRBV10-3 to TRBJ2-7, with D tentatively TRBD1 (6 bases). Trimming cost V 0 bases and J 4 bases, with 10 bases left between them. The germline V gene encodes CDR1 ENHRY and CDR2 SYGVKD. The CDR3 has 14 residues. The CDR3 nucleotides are TGTGCCATCAGTGAGTCGGGCAGGGGTTACGAGCAGTACTTC. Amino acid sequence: CAISESGRGYEQYF.

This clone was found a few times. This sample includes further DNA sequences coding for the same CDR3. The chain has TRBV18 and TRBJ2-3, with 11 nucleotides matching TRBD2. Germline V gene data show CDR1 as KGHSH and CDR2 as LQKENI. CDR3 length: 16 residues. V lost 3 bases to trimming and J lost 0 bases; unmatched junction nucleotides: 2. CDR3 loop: CASSPRLAGSTDTQYF. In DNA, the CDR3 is TGTGCCAGCTCACCCCGACTAGCGGGGAGCACAGATACGCAGTATTTT.

The CDR3 reads CASSSQTGGMIDTQYF. CDR3 DNA sequence: TGTGCCAGCAGCTCTCAGACAGGGGGCATGATTGATACGCAGTATTTT. J is TRBJ2-3 and V is TRBV7-8; 10 bases align to TRBD1. The germline V gene encodes CDR1 SGHVS and CDR2 FQNEAQ. CDR3 length: 16 amino acids. The V segment lost 4 bases and the J segment 6 bases; nucleotides outside the gene matches: 10. Full variable domain (rest looked up from reference TRBV7-8 and TRBJ2-3): GAGVSQSPRYKVAKRGQDVALRCDPISGHVSLFWYQQALGQGPEFLTYFQNEAQLDKSGLPSDRFFAERPEGSVSTLKIQRTQQEDSAVYLCASSSQTGGMIDTQYFGPGTRLTVL.

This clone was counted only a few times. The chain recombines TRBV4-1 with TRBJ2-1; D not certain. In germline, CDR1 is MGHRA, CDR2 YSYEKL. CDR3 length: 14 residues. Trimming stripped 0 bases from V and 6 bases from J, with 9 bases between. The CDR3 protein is CASSQEPTVNEQFF. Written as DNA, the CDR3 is TGCGCCAGCAGCCAAGAGCCGACTGTCAATGAGCAGTTCTTC.

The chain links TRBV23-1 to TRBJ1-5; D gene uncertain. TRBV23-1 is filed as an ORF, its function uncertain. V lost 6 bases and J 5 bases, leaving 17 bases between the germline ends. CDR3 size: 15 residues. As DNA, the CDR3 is TGCGCCAGCAGACAAGCCGCGTCAACCCATCAGCCCCAGCATTTT. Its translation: CASRQAASTHQPQHF.

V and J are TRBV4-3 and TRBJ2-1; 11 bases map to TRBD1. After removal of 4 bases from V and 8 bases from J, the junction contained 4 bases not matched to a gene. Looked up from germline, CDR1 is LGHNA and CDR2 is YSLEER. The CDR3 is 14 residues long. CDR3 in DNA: TGCGCCAGCAGCCGCGGGACAGGGGGTCATGAGCAGTTCTTC. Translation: CASSRGTGGHEQFF.

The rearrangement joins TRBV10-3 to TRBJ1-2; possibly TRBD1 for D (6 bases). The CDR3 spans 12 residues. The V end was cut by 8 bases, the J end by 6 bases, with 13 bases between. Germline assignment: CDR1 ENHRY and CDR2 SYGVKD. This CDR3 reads CAIRGAGDGYTF. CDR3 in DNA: TGTGCCATCCGTGGGGCAGGGGATGGCTACACCTTC.

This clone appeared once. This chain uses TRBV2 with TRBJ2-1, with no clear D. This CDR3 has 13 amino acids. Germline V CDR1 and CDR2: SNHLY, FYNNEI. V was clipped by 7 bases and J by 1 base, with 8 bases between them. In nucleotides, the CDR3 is TGTGCCAGCACGGGTATGTCCTACAATGAGCAGTTCTTC. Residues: CASTGMSYNEQFF.

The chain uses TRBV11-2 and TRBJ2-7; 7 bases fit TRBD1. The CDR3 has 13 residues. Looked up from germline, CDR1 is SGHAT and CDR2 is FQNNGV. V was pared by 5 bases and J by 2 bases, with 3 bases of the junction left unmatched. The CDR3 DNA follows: TGTGCCAGCAGCAAGACAGGGACCTACGAGCAGTACTTC. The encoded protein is CASSKTGTYEQYF.

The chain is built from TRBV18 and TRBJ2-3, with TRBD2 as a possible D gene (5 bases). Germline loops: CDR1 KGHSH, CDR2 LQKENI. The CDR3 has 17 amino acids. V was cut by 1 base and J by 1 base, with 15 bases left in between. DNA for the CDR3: TGTGCCAGCTCACCACGGGAGTGGTCCGGAGGCACAGATACGCAGTATTTT. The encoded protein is CASSPREWSGGTDTQYF.

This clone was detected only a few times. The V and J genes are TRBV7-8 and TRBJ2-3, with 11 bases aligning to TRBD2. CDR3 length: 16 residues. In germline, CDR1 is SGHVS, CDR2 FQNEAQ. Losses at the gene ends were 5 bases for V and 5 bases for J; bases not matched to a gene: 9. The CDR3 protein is CASSVRLAGLGDTQYF. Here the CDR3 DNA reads TGTGCCAGCAGCGTCAGACTAGCGGGGCTGGGAGATACGCAGTATTTT.

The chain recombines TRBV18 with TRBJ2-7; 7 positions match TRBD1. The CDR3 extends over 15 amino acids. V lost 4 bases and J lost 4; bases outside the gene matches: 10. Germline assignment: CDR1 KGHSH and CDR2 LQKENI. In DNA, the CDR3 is TGTGCCAGCTCACAGGGGGCGAAGGGTCCATACGAGCAGTACTTC. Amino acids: CASSQGAKGPYEQYF.

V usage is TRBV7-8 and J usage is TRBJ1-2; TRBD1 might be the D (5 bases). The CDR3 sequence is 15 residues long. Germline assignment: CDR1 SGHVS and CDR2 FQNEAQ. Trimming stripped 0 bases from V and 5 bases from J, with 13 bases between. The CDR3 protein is CASSLARGAGYGYTF. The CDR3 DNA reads TGTGCCAGCAGCTTAGCGCGCGGGGCGGGATATGGCTACACCTTC. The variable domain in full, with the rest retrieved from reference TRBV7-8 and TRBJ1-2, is GAGVSQSPRYKVAKRGQDVALRCDPISGHVSLFWYQQALGQGPEFLTYFQNEAQLDKSGLPSDRFFAERPEGSVSTLKIQRTQQEDSAVYLCASSLARGAGYGYTFGSGTRLTVV.

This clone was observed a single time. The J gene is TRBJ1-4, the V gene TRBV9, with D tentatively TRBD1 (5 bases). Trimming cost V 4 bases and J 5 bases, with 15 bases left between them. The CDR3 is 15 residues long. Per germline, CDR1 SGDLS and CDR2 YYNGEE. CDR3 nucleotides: TGTGCCAGCAGCTTAGCAGGGTTATCAAATGAAAAACTGTTTTTT. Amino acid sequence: CASSLAGLSNEKLFF.

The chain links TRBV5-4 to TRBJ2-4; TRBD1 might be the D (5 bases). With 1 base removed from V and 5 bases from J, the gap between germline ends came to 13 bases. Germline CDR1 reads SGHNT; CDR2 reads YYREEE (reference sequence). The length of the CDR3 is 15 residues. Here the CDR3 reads CASSLSAGKQNIQYF. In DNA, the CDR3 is TGTGCCAGCAGCTTGAGCGCAGGGAAGCAAAACATTCAGTACTTC.